Shown below are 5 T cell receptor beta chains from a single sample sequenced in a study of T cells after yellow fever vaccination. A single record per CDR3 protein comes from TCRdb applying MiXCR to the 5' RACE reads. The profile shows some 670,000 distinct CDR3 sequences, around an eighth of them singletons. The sample consisted of PBMCs, taken on the day of the yellow fever booster vaccination. The receptors shown here come from a man aged 30-40 years who received the YFV17D yellow fever vaccine.

The genes are TRBV20-1 and TRBJ2-1; D is unclear. V lost 1 base, J lost 1 base, and 8 bases lay in between. This CDR3 is 14 amino acids long. CDR1 and CDR2 from the germline V gene are DFQATT and SNEGSKA (reference sequence). The CDR3 DNA sequence: TGCAGTGCTAGAGGGTGGGATTCCTACAATGAGCAGTTCTTC. As protein: CSARGWDSYNEQFF.

This clonotype was picked up a small number of times. The chain couples TRBV6-1 to TRBJ1-3; D uncertain. The CDR3 is 14 amino acids. Deletions cut 7 bases from V and 2 bases from J, with 12 bases between. Looked up from germline, CDR1 is MNHNS and CDR2 is SASEGT. CDR3 sequence reads: CASNVPGAGNTIYF. The CDR3 nucleotides are TGTGCCAGCAATGTTCCGGGTGCTGGAAACACCATATATTTT.

This clonotype has ten or more counts. V and J are TRBV20-1 and TRBJ2-1; perhaps TRBD1 as D (5 bases). The CDR3 has 15 amino acids. V was pared by 3 bases and J by 0 bases, with 12 bases between. Per germline, CDR1 DFQATT and CDR2 SNEGSKA (reference sequence). The CDR3 loop reads CSASQGSNSYNEQFF. Written as DNA, the CDR3 is TGCAGTGCTAGCCAGGGCTCCAACTCCTACAATGAGCAGTTCTTC.

This clonotype was picked up a small number of times. The chain couples TRBV7-2 to TRBJ2-1, with TRBD2 identical over 7 bases. The V gene end was trimmed by 5 bases and the J gene end by 10 bases; junction bases not matched to a gene: 11. Germline V CDR1 and CDR2: SGHTA, FQGNSA. The CDR3 is made up of 14 amino acids. The CDR3 DNA reads TGTGCCAGCAGCCTATCCCTTCGGGAGGACGAGCAGTTCTTC. Protein sequence: CASSLSLREDEQFF.

The rearrangement joins TRBV7-6 to TRBJ2-7, with 7 bases identical to TRBD2. Germline assignment: CDR1 SGHVS and CDR2 FNYEAQ. This CDR3 has 15 amino acids. J lost 7 bases, V lost 0 bases, and 9 bases had no gene match. This CDR3 reads CASSLAPSGEGEQYF. CDR3 in DNA: TGTGCCAGCAGCTTAGCCCCTAGCGGAGAGGGGGAGCAGTACTTC.